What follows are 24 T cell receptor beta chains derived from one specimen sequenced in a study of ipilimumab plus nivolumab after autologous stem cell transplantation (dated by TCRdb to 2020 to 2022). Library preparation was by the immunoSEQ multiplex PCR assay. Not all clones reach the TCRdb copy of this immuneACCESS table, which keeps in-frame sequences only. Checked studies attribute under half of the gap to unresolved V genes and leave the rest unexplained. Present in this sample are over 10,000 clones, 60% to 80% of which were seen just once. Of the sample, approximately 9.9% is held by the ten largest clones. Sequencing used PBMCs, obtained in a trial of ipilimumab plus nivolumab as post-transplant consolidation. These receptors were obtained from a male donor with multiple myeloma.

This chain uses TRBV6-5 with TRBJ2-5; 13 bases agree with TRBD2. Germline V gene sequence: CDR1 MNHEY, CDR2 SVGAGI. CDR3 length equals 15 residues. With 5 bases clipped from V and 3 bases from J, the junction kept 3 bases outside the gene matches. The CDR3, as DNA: TGTGCCAGCAGTCTTGGACTAGCGGGGGAAGAGACCCAGTACTTC. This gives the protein CASSLGLAGEETQYF.

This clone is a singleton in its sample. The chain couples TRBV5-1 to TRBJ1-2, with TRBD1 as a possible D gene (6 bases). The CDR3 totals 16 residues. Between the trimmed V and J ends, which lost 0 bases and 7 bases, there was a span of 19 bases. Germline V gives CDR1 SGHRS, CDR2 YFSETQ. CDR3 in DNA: TGCGCCAGCAGCTTGGATCAGGGGAGCTTTTCGGGTGGCTACACCTTC. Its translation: CASSLDQGSFSGGYTF.

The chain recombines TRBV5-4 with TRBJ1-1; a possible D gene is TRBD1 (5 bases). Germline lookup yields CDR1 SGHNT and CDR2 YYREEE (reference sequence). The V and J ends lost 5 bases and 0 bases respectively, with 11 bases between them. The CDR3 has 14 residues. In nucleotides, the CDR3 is TGTGCCAGCAGTTTAGGGGTCATGAACACTGAAGCTTTCTTT. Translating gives CASSLGVMNTEAFF.

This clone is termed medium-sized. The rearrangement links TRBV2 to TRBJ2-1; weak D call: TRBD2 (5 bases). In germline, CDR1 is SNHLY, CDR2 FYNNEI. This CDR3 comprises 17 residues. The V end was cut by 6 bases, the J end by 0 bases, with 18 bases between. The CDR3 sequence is CASSRTLALSSYNEQFF. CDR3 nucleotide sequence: TGTGCCAGCAGCCGGACTCTAGCCCTAAGCTCCTACAATGAGCAGTTCTTC.

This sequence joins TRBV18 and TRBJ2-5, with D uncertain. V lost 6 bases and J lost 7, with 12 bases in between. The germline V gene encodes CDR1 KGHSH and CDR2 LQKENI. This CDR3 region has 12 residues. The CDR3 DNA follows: TGTGCCAGCTCCGAACCACCGGGGACCCAGTACTTC. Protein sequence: CASSEPPGTQYF.

CDR3 in amino acids: CASRGSSGELFF. In DNA, the CDR3 is TGTGCCAGCCGGGGTAGTTCTGGGGAGCTGTTTTTT. V is TRBV6-6 and J is TRBJ2-2; TRBD2 might be the D (5 bases). The CDR3 totals 12 residues. The germline V and J ends were trimmed by 8 bases and 8 bases, with 12 bases remaining between them. CDR1 MNHNY and CDR2 SVGAGI come from the germline V gene (reference sequence).

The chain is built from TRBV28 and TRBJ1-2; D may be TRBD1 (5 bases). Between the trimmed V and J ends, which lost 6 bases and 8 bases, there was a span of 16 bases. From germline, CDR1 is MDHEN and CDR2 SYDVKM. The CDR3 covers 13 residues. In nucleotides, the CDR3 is TGTGCCAGCAGCCCGACAGAATTCGAAGGCTACACCTTC. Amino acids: CASSPTEFEGYTF.

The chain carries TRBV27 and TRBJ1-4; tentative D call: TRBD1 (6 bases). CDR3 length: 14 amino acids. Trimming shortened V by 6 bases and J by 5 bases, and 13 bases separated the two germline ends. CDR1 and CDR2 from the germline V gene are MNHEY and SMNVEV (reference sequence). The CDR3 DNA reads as TGTGCCAGCAGGCCCCTGGGACAAAATGAAAAACTGTTTTTT. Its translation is CASRPLGQNEKLFF.

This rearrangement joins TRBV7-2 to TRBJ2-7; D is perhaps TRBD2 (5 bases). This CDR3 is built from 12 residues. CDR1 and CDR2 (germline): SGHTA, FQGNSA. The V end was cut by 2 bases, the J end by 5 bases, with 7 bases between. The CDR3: CASSLWGDEQYF. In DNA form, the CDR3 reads TGTGCCAGCAGCTTATGGGGAGACGAGCAGTACTTC.

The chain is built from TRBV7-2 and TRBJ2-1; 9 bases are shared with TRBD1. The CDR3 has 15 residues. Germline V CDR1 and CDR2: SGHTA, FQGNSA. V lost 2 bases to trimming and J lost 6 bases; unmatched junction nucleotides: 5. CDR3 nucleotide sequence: TGTGCCAGCAGCTTATTGGGACAGGGATTCAATGAGCAGTTCTTC. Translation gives CASSLLGQGFNEQFF.

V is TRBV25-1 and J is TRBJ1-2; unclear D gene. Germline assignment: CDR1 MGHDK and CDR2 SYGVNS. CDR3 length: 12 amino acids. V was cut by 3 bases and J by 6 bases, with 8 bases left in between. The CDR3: CASSEIRDGYTF. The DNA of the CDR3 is TGTGCCAGCAGTGAGATAAGAGATGGCTACACCTTC.

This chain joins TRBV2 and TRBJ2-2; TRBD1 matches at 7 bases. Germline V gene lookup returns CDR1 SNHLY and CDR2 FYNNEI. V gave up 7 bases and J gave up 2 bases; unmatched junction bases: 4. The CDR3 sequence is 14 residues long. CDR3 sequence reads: CASKTGTNTGELFF. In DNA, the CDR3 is TGTGCCAGCAAGACAGGGACAAACACCGGGGAGCTGTTTTTT.

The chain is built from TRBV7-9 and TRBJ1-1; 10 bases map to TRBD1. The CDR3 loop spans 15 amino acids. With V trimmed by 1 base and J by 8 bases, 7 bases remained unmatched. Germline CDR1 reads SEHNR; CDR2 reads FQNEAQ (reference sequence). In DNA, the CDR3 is TGTGCCAGCAGCTTAGATTTGGGACAGGGGCCGGAAGCTTTCTTT. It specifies CASSLDLGQGPEAFF.

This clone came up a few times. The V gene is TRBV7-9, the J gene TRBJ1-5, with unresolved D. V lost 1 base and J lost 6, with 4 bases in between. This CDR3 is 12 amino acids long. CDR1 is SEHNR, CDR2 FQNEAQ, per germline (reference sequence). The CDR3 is CASSLGTQPQHF. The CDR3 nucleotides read TGTGCCAGCAGCTTAGGAACTCAGCCCCAGCATTTT.

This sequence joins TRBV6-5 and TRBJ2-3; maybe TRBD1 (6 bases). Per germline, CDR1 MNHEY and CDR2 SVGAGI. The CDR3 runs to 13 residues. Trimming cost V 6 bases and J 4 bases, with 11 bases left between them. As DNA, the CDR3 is TGTGCCAGCAGAACCTACAGGGCAGATACGCAGTATTTT. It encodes CASRTYRADTQYF.

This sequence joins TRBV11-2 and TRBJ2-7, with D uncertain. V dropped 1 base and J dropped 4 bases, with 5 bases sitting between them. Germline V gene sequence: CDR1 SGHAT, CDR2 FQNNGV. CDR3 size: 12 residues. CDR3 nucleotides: TGTGCCAGCAGCTTAGGGTTGTACGAGCAGTACTTC. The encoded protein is CASSLGLYEQYF.

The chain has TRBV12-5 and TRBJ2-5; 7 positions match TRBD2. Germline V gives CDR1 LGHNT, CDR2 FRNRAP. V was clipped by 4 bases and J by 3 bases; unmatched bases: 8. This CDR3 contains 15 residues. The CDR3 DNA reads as TGTGCTAGTGGTTGGGGGGGTGGCAGGGAAGAGACCCAGTACTTC. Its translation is CASGWGGGREETQYF.

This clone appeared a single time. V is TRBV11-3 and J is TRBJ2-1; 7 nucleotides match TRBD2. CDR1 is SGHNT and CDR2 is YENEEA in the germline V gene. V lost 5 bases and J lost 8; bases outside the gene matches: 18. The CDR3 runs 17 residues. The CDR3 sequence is CASSLINGGSGKDEQFF. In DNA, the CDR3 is TGTGCCAGCAGCCTAATAAACGGGGGGTCAGGGAAGGATGAGCAGTTCTTC.

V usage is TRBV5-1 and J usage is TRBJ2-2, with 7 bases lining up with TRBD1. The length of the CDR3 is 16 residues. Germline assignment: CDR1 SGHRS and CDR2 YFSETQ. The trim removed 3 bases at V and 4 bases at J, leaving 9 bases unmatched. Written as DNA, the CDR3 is TGCGCCAGCAGCTCCCGAACAGGGGCGGGCACCGGGGAGCTGTTTTTT. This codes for CASSSRTGAGTGELFF.

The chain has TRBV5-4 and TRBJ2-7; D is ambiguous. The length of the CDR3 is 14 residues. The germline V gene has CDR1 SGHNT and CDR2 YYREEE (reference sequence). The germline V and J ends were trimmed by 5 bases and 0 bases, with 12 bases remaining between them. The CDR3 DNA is TGTGCCAGCAGACGGACGGATAGCTCCTACGAGCAGTACTTC. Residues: CASRRTDSSYEQYF. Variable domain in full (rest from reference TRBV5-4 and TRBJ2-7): ETGVTQSPTHLIKTRGQQVTLRCSSQSGHNTVSWYQQALGQGPQFIFQYYREEENGRGNFPPRFSGLQFPNYSSELNVNALELDDSALYLCASRRTDSSYEQYFGPGTRLTVT.

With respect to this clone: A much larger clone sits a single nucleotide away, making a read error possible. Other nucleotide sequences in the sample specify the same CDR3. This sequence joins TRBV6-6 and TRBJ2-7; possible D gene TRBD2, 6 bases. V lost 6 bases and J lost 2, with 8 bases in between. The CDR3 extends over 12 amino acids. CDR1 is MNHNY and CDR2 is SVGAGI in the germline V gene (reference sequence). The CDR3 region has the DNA TGTGCCAGCAGAGGAGGGACCTACGAGCAGTACTTC. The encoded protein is CASRGGTYEQYF.

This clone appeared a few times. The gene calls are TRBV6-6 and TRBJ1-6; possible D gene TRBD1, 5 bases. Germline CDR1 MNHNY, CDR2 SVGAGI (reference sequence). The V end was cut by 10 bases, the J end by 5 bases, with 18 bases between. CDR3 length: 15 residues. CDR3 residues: CATTNFGGDNSPLHF. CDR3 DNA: TGTGCCACCACAAATTTCGGGGGTGATAATTCACCCCTCCACTTT.

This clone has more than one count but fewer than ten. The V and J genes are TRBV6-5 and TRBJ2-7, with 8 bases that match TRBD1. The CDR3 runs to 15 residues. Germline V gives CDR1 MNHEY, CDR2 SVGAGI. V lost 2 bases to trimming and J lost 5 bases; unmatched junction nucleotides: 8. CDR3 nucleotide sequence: TGTGCCAGCAGTTACCCTCGAGGACAGGGAGACGAGCAGTACTTC. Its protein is CASSYPRGQGDEQYF.

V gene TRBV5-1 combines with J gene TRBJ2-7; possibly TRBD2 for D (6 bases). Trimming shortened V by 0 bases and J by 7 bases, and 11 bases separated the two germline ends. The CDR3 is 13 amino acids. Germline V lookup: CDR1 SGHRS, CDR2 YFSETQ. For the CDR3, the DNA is TGCGCCAGCAGCTTGGCTCGGGGGAGAGAGCAGTACTTC. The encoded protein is CASSLARGREQYF.